This is a list of T cell receptor beta chains from one sample in a study of regulatory T cells in long-lasting Graves disease. TCRdb passed the multiplex PCR reads through MiXCR, listing each CDR3 protein once. The repertoire holds 540,000 or so distinct CDR3 sequences, with about 13% as singletons. These data were likewise used in another study, on T cells in Graves' hyperthyroidism and ophthalmopathy.

Here the sequenced sample was peripheral blood mononuclear cells (PBMCs), taken at new diagnosis, from a patient treated with antithyroid drugs. The receptors here all came from a man younger than 40 with Graves disease. Each CDR3 is given with its conserved first and last residue. The D gene is left open where the match is weak. Not every row has a clone size; where given, it reads once, few, many or a size class.

D gene,clone size,V gene,J gene,CDR3 protein,CDR3 DNA
NA,many,TRBV6-1,TRBJ2-2,CASSRPDATGELFF,TGTGCCAGCAGCCGCCCGGACGCCACCGGGGAGCTGTTTTTT
NA,few,TRBV29-1,TRBJ2-2,CSVGPGGGELFF,TGCAGCGTTGGCCCAGGCGGCGGGGAGCTGTTTTTT
NA,few,TRBV7-2,TRBJ2-7,CASSRNGIYEQYF,TGTGCCAGCAGCCGGAATGGGATCTACGAGCAGTACTTC
NA,many,TRBV6-9,TRBJ1-2,CASSYRGQGGYTF,TGTGCCAGCAGTTACCGGGGGCAGGGTGGCTACACCTTC
NA,many,TRBV12-3/TRBV12-4,TRBJ2-6,CASSFWGRAISGANVLTF,TGTGCCAGCAGTTTCTGGGGACGGGCAATCTCTGGGGCCAACGTCCTGACTTTC
TRBD2,NA,TRBV6-5,TRBJ2-1,CASRYLAGVEGEQFF,TGTGCCAGCAGGTACCTAGCGGGAGTTGAAGGTGAGCAGTTCTTC
NA,few,TRBV14,TRBJ1-4,CASSPPGQQDEKLFF,TGTGCCAGCAGTCCCCCCGGGCAGCAAGATGAAAAACTGTTTTTT
TRBD1,NA,TRBV19,TRBJ2-1,CASGTGFYEQFF,TGTGCCAGTGGGACAGGGTTTTATGAGCAGTTCTTC
TRBD2,many,TRBV2,TRBJ2-1,CASLTSGRAGEQFF,TGTGCCAGCCTTACTAGCGGGAGGGCCGGTGAGCAGTTCTTC
NA,many,TRBV6-5,TRBJ2-7,CASSYYRGQPYEQYF,TGTGCCAGCAGTTACTACCGGGGACAACCCTACGAGCAGTACTTC
NA,many,TRBV29-1,TRBJ1-1,CSVVSVMNTEAFF,TGCAGCGTTGTATCCGTTATGAACACTGAAGCTTTCTTT
NA,few,TRBV30,TRBJ1-3,CAWSKGNGNTIYF,TGTGCCTGGAGTAAGGGGAACGGAAACACCATATATTTT
NA,many,TRBV7-2,TRBJ2-1,CASSGGGNNEQFF,TGTGCCAGCAGCGGTGGCGGGAACAATGAGCAGTTCTTC
TRBD2,many,TRBV29-1,TRBJ2-3,CSVEGTSGSPDTQYF,TGCAGCGTTGAGGGGACTAGCGGGAGCCCAGATACGCAGTATTTT
NA,many,TRBV29-1,TRBJ1-5,CSVPRADARGNQPQHF,TGCAGCGTGCCAAGGGCGGACGCAAGGGGCAATCAGCCCCAGCATTTT
NA,many,TRBV11-2,TRBJ2-5,CASSLRAAGKTQYF,TGTGCCAGCAGCTTAAGGGCGGCGGGGAAGACCCAGTACTTC
NA,few,TRBV12-5,TRBJ2-7,CASGLKGVHEQYF,TGTGCTAGTGGTTTGAAGGGGGTCCACGAGCAGTACTTC
TRBD2,many,TRBV6-1,TRBJ2-1,CASSPGTSGSNEQFF,TGTGCCAGCAGCCCAGGGACTAGCGGGAGTAATGAGCAGTTCTTC
TRBD2,few,TRBV28,TRBJ2-2,CASSLYVAGAAGELFF,TGTGCCAGCAGTTTATATGTAGCGGGAGCGGCCGGGGAGCTGTTTTTT
NA,few,TRBV6-9,TRBJ2-3,CASSSLSGPTDTQYF,TGTGCCAGCAGTTCCCTTAGCGGTCCAACAGATACGCAGTATTTT
TRBD2,many,TRBV7-2,TRBJ2-7,CASSLARSTSGRYEQYF,TGTGCCAGCAGCTTAGCGCGGTCGACTAGCGGGAGATACGAGCAGTACTTC
NA,NA,TRBV6-2/TRBV6-3,TRBJ2-2,CASSDTAGTGELFF,TGTGCCAGCAGTGATACAGCCGGGACCGGGGAGCTGTTTTTT
NA,few,TRBV29-1,TRBJ2-1,CSGYWEREVF,TGCAGCGGGTACTGGGAGAGGGAGGTCTTC
NA,NA,TRBV11-2,TRBJ2-1,CASSSLSGGSYNEQFF,TGTGCCAGCAGCTCATTAAGTGGTGGCTCCTACAATGAGCAGTTCTTC
NA,few,TRBV5-1,TRBJ2-5,CASSLFGDHKETQYF,TGCGCCAGCAGCCTCTTCGGGGACCATAAGGAGACCCAGTACTTC
NA,many,TRBV5-1,TRBJ2-3,CASSPPGTHTDTQYF,TGCGCCAGCAGCCCTCCGGGGACGCACACAGATACGCAGTATTTT
TRBD2,NA,TRBV6-2/TRBV6-3,TRBJ2-1,CASRPQGLAGDEQFF,TGTGCCAGCAGACCCCAGGGACTAGCGGGCGATGAGCAGTTCTTC
NA,many,TRBV7-2,TRBJ2-7,CASSLGGGPYEQYF,TGTGCCAGCAGCTTGGGGGGCGGTCCTTACGAGCAGTACTTC
NA,few,TRBV29-1,TRBJ2-5,CSVLDVVGTQYF,TGCAGCGTCCTGGACGTCGTGGGGACCCAGTACTTC
NA,many,TRBV20-1,TRBJ2-5,CSGEKDRETQYF,TGCAGTGGGGAAAAGGACCGGGAGACCCAGTACTTC
TRBD1,many,TRBV6-1,TRBJ1-1,CASSGLQGVTEAFF,TGTGCCAGCAGTGGCTTACAGGGGGTCACTGAAGCTTTCTTT
TRBD1,many,TRBV20-1,TRBJ2-2,CSARRQGASGELFF,TGCAGTGCTAGGCGACAGGGGGCGTCGGGGGAGCTGTTTTTT
NA,many,TRBV20-1,TRBJ2-7,CSARKLGAGTKDSEQYF,TGCAGTGCTAGAAAGCTAGGCGCGGGAACCAAGGATTCGGAGCAGTACTTC
NA,few,TRBV12-5,TRBJ1-2,CASGLEEGTGYTF,TGTGCTAGTGGTTTGGAGGAAGGGACCGGCTACACCTTC
NA,many,TRBV29-1,TRBJ1-1,CSVGQLNTEAFF,TGCAGCGTTGGGCAGTTAAACACTGAAGCTTTCTTT
TRBD1,once,TRBV19,TRBJ1-4,CASRQNRGRATNEKLFF,TGTGCCAGTAGGCAGAACAGGGGGCGTGCAACTAATGAAAAACTGTTTTTT
NA,many,TRBV6-1,TRBJ1-4,CASSELLGQPNEKLFF,TGTGCCAGCAGTGAACTTTTAGGACAGCCTAATGAAAAACTGTTTTTT
TRBD1,many,TRBV3-1,TRBJ2-1,CASSQDWDSNEQFF,TGTGCCAGCAGCCAAGATTGGGACAGCAATGAGCAGTTCTTC
NA,many,TRBV5-1,TRBJ2-7,CASSLAVSSYEQYF,TGCGCCAGCAGCTTGGCAGTGAGCTCCTACGAGCAGTACTTC
NA,many,TRBV27,TRBJ2-7,CASSSEAGRAHEQYF,TGTGCCAGCAGTTCTGAAGCGGGCCGAGCTCACGAGCAGTACTTC
TRBD1,NA,TRBV27,TRBJ1-2,CASRLTGGVFGYTF,TGTGCCAGCAGACTGACAGGGGGAGTTTTTGGCTACACCTTC
NA,NA,TRBV5-6,TRBJ1-4,CASSLVPDDEKLFF,TGTGCCAGCAGCTTGGTGCCTGATGATGAAAAACTGTTTTTT
TRBD2,many,TRBV12-3/TRBV12-4,TRBJ2-1,CASSWDFSGDGEDNEQFF,TGTGCCAGCAGTTGGGACTTCAGCGGGGATGGAGAGGACAATGAGCAGTTCTTC
TRBD2,NA,TRBV3-1,TRBJ2-7,CASSQALAGYEQYF,TGTGCCAGCAGCCAAGCACTAGCGGGGTACGAGCAGTACTTC
NA,many,TRBV7-9,TRBJ2-5,CASSFWGKAQETQYF,TGTGCCAGCAGCTTCTGGGGGAAAGCACAAGAGACCCAGTACTTC
TRBD1,NA,TRBV7-9,TRBJ1-4,CASSLGVETGEEKLFF,TGTGCCAGCAGCTTAGGGGTGGAGACAGGGGAGGAAAAACTGTTTTTT
TRBD2,many,TRBV29-1,TRBJ2-1,CSVEGVGGSSHSSYNEQFF,TGCAGCGTTGAAGGCGTCGGCGGGAGTTCCCACAGCTCCTACAATGAGCAGTTCTTC
TRBD2,many,TRBV27,TRBJ2-1,CASSLRASGTTYNEQFF,TGTGCCAGCAGTTTAAGGGCTAGCGGAACCACCTACAATGAGCAGTTCTTC
NA,few,TRBV5-6,TRBJ1-4,CASSPTPGSANEKLFF,TGTGCCAGCAGCCCAACCCCGGGGAGTGCTAATGAAAAACTGTTTTTT
NA,many,TRBV10-1,TRBJ2-7,CASSELASVNEQYF,TGCGCCAGCAGTGAATTAGCTAGCGTAAACGAGCAGTACTTC
TRBD1,many,TRBV6-2/TRBV6-3,TRBJ2-7,CASSQGAEQYF,TGTGCCAGCAGTCAGGGGGCCGAGCAGTACTTC
TRBD1,NA,TRBV25-1,TRBJ1-5,CASSGGQGGQPQHF,TGTGCCAGCAGTGGTGGACAGGGAGGGCAGCCCCAGCATTTT
NA,many,TRBV27,TRBJ2-7,CASSPEGYFKFPYEQYF,TGTGCCAGCAGTCCCGAGGGCTATTTCAAATTCCCCTACGAGCAGTACTTC
NA,NA,TRBV20-1,TRBJ1-4,CSARRGKNEKLFF,TGCAGTGCTAGGAGGGGAAAGAATGAAAAACTGTTTTTT
TRBD2,few,TRBV9,TRBJ2-1,CASSASGSHYNEQFF,TGTGCCAGCAGCGCCAGCGGGAGCCACTACAATGAGCAGTTCTTC
NA,NA,TRBV2,TRBJ1-3,CASSGYARNTIYF,TGTGCCAGCAGTGGATACGCAAGAAACACCATATATTTT
NA,NA,TRBV30,TRBJ2-7,CAWSGPLYEQYF,TGTGCCTGGAGTGGGCCTCTCTACGAGCAGTACTTC
TRBD1,many,TRBV30,TRBJ2-7,CACKQGHSSSYEQYF,TGTGCCTGTAAACAGGGGCACTCCAGCTCCTACGAGCAGTACTTC
TRBD2,NA,TRBV27,TRBJ2-7,CASRTYTGGDEQYF,TGTGCCAGCAGGACTTACACGGGAGGGGACGAGCAGTACTTC